Given below is one T cell receptor (beta chain) in context. This clone's antigen is unknown. No base quality information exists; no much larger clone differs at one position. TCR beta CDR3 regions were sequenced from DNA using the immunoSEQ Assay. The source study handled its data this way. To compute T cell density, TCR beta template counts were normalized to usable DNA, which was estimated by amplifying housekeeping genes. The preseqR package was used to estimate richness by extrapolating to 400,000 templates for PBMC samples and to 120,000 templates for tissue samples. Clonality was defined by subtracting Pielou's evenness from one. Tissue-enriched TCRs were identified through differential abundance testing performed on productive amino-acid clonotypes, with a minimum total count of 5 and an alpha of 0.1. Repertoire overlap between compartments was quantified with the Jaccard Index and Morisita Overlap Index. GLIPH grouped TCR beta CDR3s together with public tetramer-defined viral CDR3s, and a viral motif had to include at least three viral sequences and show V-gene enrichment. Imported from immuneACCESS, the table was reduced by TCRdb to in-frame sequences with V and J called. These copies leave out some clones; in studies compared against another copy, an unresolved V gene accounts for under half, and the cause of the remainder is not known. From that table come the V and J calls and clone size; the DNA was used to work out D and trimming. This sample comprises fewer than 95,000 clones, approximately 90% of them detected only once. The ten largest clones represent 4.1% of the sample.

The entry originates in a study of T cells in localized non-small cell lung cancer (dated by TCRdb to 2019 to 2021). General notes on the study: The study examined T cell repertoires in a few hundred patients with early-stage NSCLC and compared tumors with uninvolved tumor-adjacent lungs. The cohort consisted of around 250 treatment-naive NSCLC patients whose localized lung tumors had been resected. NSCLC patients had a mean age of approximately 72 years, and fewer than 150 were male and around 110 female. Study-level results and caveats: Because the study design was exploratory, TCR variables were selected using unadjusted p-values without false-discovery rate correction. Uninvolved tumor-adjacent lung showed the highest T cell clonality, higher than tumor, which suggests more focused antigenic responses in the uninvolved tumor-adjacent lung. Multi-region tumor sequencing was not performed, so intratumor heterogeneity could not be excluded. A median of approximately 50 of the top 100 tumor clones turned up in the paired uninvolved adjacent lung, and under 30 of those clones also ranked among the top 100 of that same adjacent lung. Longer overall survival was associated with higher blood T cell density, whereas shorter survival was associated with higher adjacent-lung clonality.

The CDR3 numbers 15 residues from cysteine through phenylalanine. Of all the DNA, just the CDR3 is kept, 45 bases in frame from base 1. CDR1 MNHNS and CDR2 SASEGT are derived from the germline V gene. V is reduced by 1 base and J by 3 bases, leaving a spacing of 11 bases between them. At diagnosis, peripheral blood, uninvolved tumor-adjacent lung and tumor were collected and stored as a combination of fresh-frozen and FFPE material. Blood samples were analyzed as peripheral blood mononuclear cells for TCR repertoire profiling. The rearranged segments are TRBV6-1 and TRBJ2-3; too little of a D gene remains to name it. The sequence came from a woman aged 35 to 70 with stage II squamous cell lung carcinoma. Source: PBMCs, taken before any cancer treatment. In nucleotides, the sequence is TGTGCCAGCAGTGAAGAAATGGTCCGGACAGATACGCAGTATTTT. Translation gives CASSEEMVRTDTQYF.